The present TCR beta chain was sequenced within a study of blood T cells in healthy people across ages. A sample-barcoded 5' primer and a J-beta primer mix were used in a second PCR of roughly 7 to 11 cycles. All samples yielded 2.5 million or more CDR3-containing paired-end reads. Via MiXCR, TCRdb re-called the 5' RACE reads, giving one row per CDR3 protein. The sample shows 1.5 million to 2 million distinct CDR3 sequences, around 40% of them seen only once. This clonotype was detected a few times. The antigen is not known. Findings and caveats of the study: Higher diversity, along with more naive CD4+ cells, distinguished long-lived donors from aged donors.

What was sequenced was blood. The origin of this receptor is a human donor in good health.

CDR3 region: CASSVPGPTKTQYF. The CDR3 region has the DNA TGTGCCAGCAGCGTCCCGGGACCAACCAAGACCCAGTACTTC. This chain uses TRBV11-1 with TRBJ2-5; D may match TRBD1 or TRBD2 (5 bases each). The germline V gene encodes CDR1 SGHAT and CDR2 FQDESV (reference sequence). This CDR3 spans 14 amino acids. V was cut by 5 bases and J by 6 bases, with 16 bases left in between.